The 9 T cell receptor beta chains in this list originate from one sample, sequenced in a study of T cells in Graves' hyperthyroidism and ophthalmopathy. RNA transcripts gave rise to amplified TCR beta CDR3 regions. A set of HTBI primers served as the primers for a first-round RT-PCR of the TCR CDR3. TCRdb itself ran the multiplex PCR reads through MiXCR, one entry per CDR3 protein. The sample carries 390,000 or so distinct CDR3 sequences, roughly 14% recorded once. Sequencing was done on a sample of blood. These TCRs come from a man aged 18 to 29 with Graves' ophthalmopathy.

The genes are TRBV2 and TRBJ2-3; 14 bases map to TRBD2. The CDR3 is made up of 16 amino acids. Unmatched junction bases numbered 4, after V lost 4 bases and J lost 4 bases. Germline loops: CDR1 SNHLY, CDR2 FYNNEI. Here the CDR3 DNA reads TGTGCCAGCAGTGGGGGACTAGCGGGAGCCGCAGATACGCAGTATTTT. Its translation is CASSGGLAGAADTQYF.

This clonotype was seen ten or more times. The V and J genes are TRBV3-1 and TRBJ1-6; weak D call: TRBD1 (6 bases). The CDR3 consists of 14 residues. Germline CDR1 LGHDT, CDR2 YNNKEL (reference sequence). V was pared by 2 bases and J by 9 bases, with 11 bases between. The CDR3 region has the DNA TGTGCCAGCAGCCAACAGGGGATGGGTTCACCCCTCCACTTT. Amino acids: CASSQQGMGSPLHF.

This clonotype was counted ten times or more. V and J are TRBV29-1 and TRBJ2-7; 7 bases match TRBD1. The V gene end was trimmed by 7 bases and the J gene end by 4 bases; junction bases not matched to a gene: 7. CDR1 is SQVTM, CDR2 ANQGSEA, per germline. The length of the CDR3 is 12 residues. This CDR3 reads CSGTGTDYEQYF. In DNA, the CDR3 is TGCAGCGGAACCGGGACAGATTACGAGCAGTACTTC.

CDR3 residues: CAWSGWGNTEAFF. The CDR3 coding sequence is TGTGCCTGGAGTGGTTGGGGGAACACTGAAGCTTTCTTT. V gene TRBV30 combines with J gene TRBJ1-1; no clear D. V was trimmed by 1 base and J by 1 base, leaving 7 bases between them. This CDR3 contains 13 residues. Germline loops: CDR1 GTSNPN, CDR2 SVGIG (reference sequence).

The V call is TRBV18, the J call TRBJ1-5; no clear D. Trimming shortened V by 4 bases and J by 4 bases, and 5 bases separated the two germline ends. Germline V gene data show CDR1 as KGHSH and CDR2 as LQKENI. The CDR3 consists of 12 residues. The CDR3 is CASSHRNQPQHF. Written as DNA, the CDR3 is TGTGCCAGCTCACACCGTAATCAGCCCCAGCATTTT.

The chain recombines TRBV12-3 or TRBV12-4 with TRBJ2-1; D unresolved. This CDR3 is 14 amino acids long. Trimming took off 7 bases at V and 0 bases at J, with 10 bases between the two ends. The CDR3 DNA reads TGTGCCAGCACCCTACTGAGCTCCTACAATGAGCAGTTCTTC. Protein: CASTLLSSYNEQFF.

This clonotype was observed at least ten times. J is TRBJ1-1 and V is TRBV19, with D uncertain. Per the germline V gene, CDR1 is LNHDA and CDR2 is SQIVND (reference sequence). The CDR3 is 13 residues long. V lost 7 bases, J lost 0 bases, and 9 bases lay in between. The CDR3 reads CASTAMLNTEAFF. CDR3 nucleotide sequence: TGTGCCAGTACTGCAATGTTGAACACTGAAGCTTTCTTT.

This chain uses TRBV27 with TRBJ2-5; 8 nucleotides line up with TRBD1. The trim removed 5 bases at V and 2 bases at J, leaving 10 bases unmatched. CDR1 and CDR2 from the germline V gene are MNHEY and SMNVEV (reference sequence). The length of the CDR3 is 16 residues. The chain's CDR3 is CASSDLGTGRQETQYF. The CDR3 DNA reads TGTGCCAGCAGTGATTTGGGGACAGGCAGACAAGAGACCCAGTACTTC.

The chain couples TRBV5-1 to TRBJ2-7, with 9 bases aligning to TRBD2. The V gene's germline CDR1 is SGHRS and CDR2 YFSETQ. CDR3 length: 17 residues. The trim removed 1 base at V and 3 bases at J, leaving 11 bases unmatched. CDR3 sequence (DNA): TGCGCCAGCAGCTTGTTCACTAGCGGGCGCCACCTCTACGAGCAGTACTTC. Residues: CASSLFTSGRHLYEQYF. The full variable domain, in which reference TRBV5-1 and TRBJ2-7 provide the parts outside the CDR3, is KAGVTQTPRYLIKTRGQQVTLSCSPISGHRSVSWYQQTPGQGLQFLFEYFSETQRNKGNFPGRFSGRQFSNSRSEMNVSTLELGDSALYLCASSLFTSGRHLYEQYFGPGTRLTVT.